This is a list of T cell receptor beta chains from one sample in a study of shared clonotypes between healthy human individuals. Some clones are missing from TCRdb's copy, which holds only in-frame ones; the method was immunoSEQ multiplex PCR. The table includes some 2 million clones, about 95% detected once. The sequenced material came from naive CD8+ T cells sorted from blood. These receptors came from a man aged 18 to 35 in good health. Each CDR3 is given with its conserved first and last residue. The D gene is left open where the match is weak. Not every row has a clone size; where given, it reads once, few, many or a size class.

abundance,j_gene,d_gene,v_gene,CDR3aa,CDR3nt
-,TRBJ2-7,-,TRBV5-1,CASSWTTRMGEQYF,TGCGCCAGCAGCTGGACCACTAGAATGGGCGAGCAGTACTTC
-,TRBJ2-7,-,TRBV16,CASSQSGSYEQYF,TGTGCCAGCAGCCAATCTGGCAGCTACGAGCAGTACTTC
-,TRBJ1-6,-,TRBV6-5,CASSSRAYNSPLHF,TGTGCCAGCAGTTCCCGCGCCTATAATTCACCCCTCCACTTT
-,TRBJ2-7,-,TRBV27,CASSPQPNRDHEQYF,TGTGCCAGCAGTCCCCAGCCGAACAGGGACCACGAGCAGTACTTC
-,TRBJ2-3,-,TRBV4-1,CASSLKLWSLNQDTQYF,TGCGCCAGCAGCCTTAAGCTGTGGAGCCTCAACCAGGATACGCAGTATTTT
-,TRBJ2-7,TRBD1,TRBV6-1,CASSEDGTGVYEQYF,TGTGCCAGCAGTGAAGATGGGACAGGGGTGTACGAGCAGTACTTC
-,TRBJ2-2,-,TRBV29-1,CSVEVSTGELFF,TGCAGCGTTGAAGTTAGCACCGGGGAGCTGTTTTTT
-,TRBJ1-5,-,TRBV2,CASSEMDQITDSNQPQHF,TGTGCCAGCAGTGAAATGGACCAAATAACTGATAGCAATCAGCCCCAGCATTTT
-,TRBJ1-3,-,TRBV5-6,CASSYQGYGNTIYF,TGTGCCAGCAGCTACCAGGGTTATGGAAACACCATATATTTT
-,TRBJ2-7,-,TRBV19,CASSIETYYEQYF,TGTGCCAGTAGTATAGAGACCTACTACGAGCAGTACTTC
-,TRBJ1-1,-,TRBV9,CASSAGLNTEAFF,TGTGCCAGCAGCGCGGGGTTGAACACTGAAGCTTTCTTT
-,TRBJ2-1,-,TRBV2,CASSDLSPDNEQFF,TGTGCCAGCAGTGATCTGTCTCCGGACAATGAGCAGTTCTTC
-,TRBJ1-6,-,TRBV5-6,CASSSLTDYSPLHF,TGTGCCAGCAGCTCGTTGACAGATTATTCACCCCTCCACTTT
-,TRBJ1-1,-,TRBV2,CASSEVPGYTEAFF,TGTGCCAGCAGTGAAGTGCCGGGATACACTGAAGCTTTCTTT
-,TRBJ2-5,-,TRBV15,CATSRDKGQVETQYF,TGTGCCACCAGCAGAGATAAGGGACAAGTCGAGACCCAGTACTTC
-,TRBJ1-2,-,TRBV5-4,CASSLAADYGYTF,TGTGCCAGCAGCTTGGCAGCCGACTATGGCTACACCTTC
once,TRBJ1-4,-,TRBV7-9,CASSLSPGGSNEKLFF,TGTGCCAGCAGCTTAAGCCCCGGGGGAAGTAATGAAAAACTGTTTTTT
-,TRBJ2-3,-,TRBV30,CAWSPALTDTQYF,TGTGCCTGGAGTCCGGCGCTCACAGATACGCAGTATTTT
-,TRBJ2-7,-,TRBV5-1,CASSLLDGSSYEQYF,TGCGCCAGCAGCTTGTTGGACGGGAGCTCCTACGAGCAGTACTTC
-,TRBJ1-4,TRBD1,TRBV7-9,CASSPLGTGRYEKLFF,TGTGCCAGCAGCCCCCTCGGGACAGGGCGGTATGAAAAACTGTTTTTT
-,TRBJ2-3,-,TRBV27,CASSPSWDSVTDTQYF,TGTGCCAGCAGTCCAAGTTGGGACTCCGTGACAGATACGCAGTATTTT
-,TRBJ2-1,-,TRBV7-9,CASSMGTNEQFF,TGTGCCAGCAGCATGGGGACTAATGAGCAGTTCTTC
-,TRBJ2-1,-,TRBV27,CASSLRDHYNEQFF,TGTGCCAGCAGTCTCCGGGACCATTACAATGAGCAGTTCTTC